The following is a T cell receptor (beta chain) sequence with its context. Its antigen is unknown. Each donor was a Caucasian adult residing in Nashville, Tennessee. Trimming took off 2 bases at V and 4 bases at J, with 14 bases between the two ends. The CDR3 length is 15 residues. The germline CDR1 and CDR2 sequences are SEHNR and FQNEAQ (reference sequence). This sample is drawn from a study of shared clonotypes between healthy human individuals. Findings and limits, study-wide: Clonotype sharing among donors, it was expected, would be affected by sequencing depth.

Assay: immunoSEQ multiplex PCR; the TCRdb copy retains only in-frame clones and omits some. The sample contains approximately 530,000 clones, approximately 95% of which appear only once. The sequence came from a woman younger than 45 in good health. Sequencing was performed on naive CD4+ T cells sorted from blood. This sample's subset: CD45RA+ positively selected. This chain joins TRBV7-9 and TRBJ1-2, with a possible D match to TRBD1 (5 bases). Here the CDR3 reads CASSLIPGSGYGYTF. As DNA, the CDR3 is TGTGCCAGCAGCTTAATCCCAGGGTCGGGCTATGGCTACACCTTC.